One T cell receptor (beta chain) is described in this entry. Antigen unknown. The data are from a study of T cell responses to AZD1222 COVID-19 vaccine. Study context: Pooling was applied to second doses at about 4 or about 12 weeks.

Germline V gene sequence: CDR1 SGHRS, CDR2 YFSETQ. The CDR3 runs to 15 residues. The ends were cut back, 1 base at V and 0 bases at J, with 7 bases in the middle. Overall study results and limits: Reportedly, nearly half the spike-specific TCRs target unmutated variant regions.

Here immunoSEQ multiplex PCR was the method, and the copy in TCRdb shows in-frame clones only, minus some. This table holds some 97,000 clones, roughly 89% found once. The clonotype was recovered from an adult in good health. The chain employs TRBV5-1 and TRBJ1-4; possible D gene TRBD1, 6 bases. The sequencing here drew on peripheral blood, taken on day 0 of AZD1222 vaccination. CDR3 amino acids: CASSLRGATNEKLFF. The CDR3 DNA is TGCGCCAGCAGCTTGAGGGGGGCAACTAATGAAAAACTGTTTTTT. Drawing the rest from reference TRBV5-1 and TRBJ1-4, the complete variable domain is KAGVTQTPRYLIKTRGQQVTLSCSPISGHRSVSWYQQTPGQGLQFLFEYFSETQRNKGNFPGRFSGRQFSNSRSEMNVSTLELGDSALYLCASSLRGATNEKLFFGSGTQLSVL.